The clone carrying this TCR beta chain has a handful of counts. Its specificity is not known. V lost 7 bases and J lost 6, with 12 bases in between. Germline values: CDR1 ENHRY, CDR2 SYGVKD. This CDR3 has 12 amino acids. The data belong to a study of cytomegalovirus exposure and HLA in healthy donors. Findings and limits, study-wide: At a 0.05 false discovery rate, a later analysis found some 18,000 TCR beta sequences to be associated with HLA alleles. The sole available immune exposure information was CMV serostatus. An ancestry cluster, one associated with Asian ancestry, reportedly showed fewer N-insertions than the 666-donor mean in a later analysis.

The PCR ran on 60 Vbeta and 13 Jbeta primers. Generated by immunoSEQ multiplex PCR, the TCRdb table keeps only in-frame clones and is missing some. Of tens of thousands of clones listed, 65% to 75% are singletons. The specimen sequenced was PBMCs. The sequence was obtained from a man aged 25 to 40 in good health and CMV-seronegative. The V call is TRBV10-3, the J call TRBJ1-1; TRBD1 might be the D (6 bases). The CDR3: CAITGGAPEAFF. CDR3 coding DNA: TGTGCCATCACCGGGGGGGCTCCTGAAGCTTTCTTT.